This note documents a single T cell receptor beta chain sequence. Its antigen is unknown. The data originate from a study of T-cell memory formation after mild COVID-19. Study-level background: The TCR clusters were mostly specific to one donor.

Via MiXCR, TCRdb re-called the 5' RACE reads, giving one row per CDR3 protein. The profile shows 550,000 to 700,000 distinct CDR3 sequences, 17% of them singletons. Study-level results: SARS-CoV-2 specificity was not confirmed for second-wave clones peaking on day 37.

Material: PBMCs or a T cell subset sorted from them (not recorded which). The receptor's source is an adult woman who had mild COVID-19 (a few samples of this study predate the infection). Cell type and time point are not known.

The DNA of the CDR3 is TGTGCCAGCAGCTCGGACTGGGGCGAGCAGTACTTC. This encodes CASSSDWGEQYF. V is TRBV7-2 and J is TRBJ2-7, with D perhaps TRBD2 (5 bases). Trimming took off 4 bases at V and 6 bases at J, with 10 bases between the two ends. The CDR3 contains 12 residues. CDR1 and CDR2 (germline): SGHTA, FQGNSA.